This T cell receptor (beta chain) originates from a study of T cell responses to AZD1222 COVID-19 vaccine. Profiling relied on immunoSEQ multiplex PCR, and the TCRdb table lists in-frame clones only, not all of them. Of about 72,000 clones in the sample, roughly nine tenths were seen once. As for this clone: Its target is unknown.

General study findings and limits: Reportedly, nearly half of unique spike TCRs recognized epitopes outside B.1.351/B.1.1.7 mutations. Clonal diversity may have been underestimated in mostly white British donors. Seropositivity was recorded at baseline in only a handful of AZD1222 recipients. Regions 160-218 and 743-854 dominated among vaccine-associated CD4 TCRs spanning spike.

The CDR3 contains 17 residues. The J segment lost 4 bases and the V segment lost 4 bases, leaving 12 bases of the junction unmatched. Looked up from germline, CDR1 is LGHDT and CDR2 is YNNKEL (reference sequence). The receptor was isolated from an adult who received the AZD1222 COVID-19 vaccine. Source: peripheral blood, taken 28 days after the second AZD1222 dose. The chain employs TRBV3-1 (or the pseudogene TRBV3-2) and TRBJ2-3, with 9 bases identical to TRBD2. The CDR3 DNA sequence: TGTGCCAGCAGCCCACGTAGTAGCGGGAGTCCCGCAGATACGCAGTATTTT. Translated, it gives CASSPRSSGSPADTQYF.